These 5 T cell receptor beta chains came from one sample sequenced in a study of shared clonotypes between healthy human individuals. Only in-frame clones appear in the TCRdb table, and some are missing; sequencing was by immunoSEQ multiplex PCR. The profile shows 450,000 to 500,000 clones, around four fifths of them singletons. Specimen: PBMCs. These receptors were taken from a middle-aged woman in good health. Some clones in this sample may be carry-over from other donors' samples.

The V call is TRBV28, the J call TRBJ1-1, with D hard to call. V was clipped by 5 bases and J by 4 bases, with 14 bases between them. CDR1 is MDHEN, CDR2 SYDVKM, per germline. The CDR3 contains 14 residues. CDR3 loop: CASSEIQRRTEAFF. CDR3 nucleotide sequence: TGTGCCAGCAGTGAAATTCAACGTCGCACTGAAGCTTTCTTT.

The chain uses TRBV4-2 and TRBJ2-5; TRBD2 aligns across 12 bases. CDR3 length: 16 residues. Germline CDR1 reads LGHNA; CDR2 reads YNFKEQ. V shed 4 bases and J 5 bases; nucleotides not matched to a gene: 8. CDR3 bases: TGTGCCAGCAGCCCATCAACCGGGACTAGCGGGGAGACCCAGTACTTC. Translation: CASSPSTGTSGETQYF.

The chain recombines TRBV4-3 with TRBJ2-3; 12 bases map to TRBD1. The germline V gene has CDR1 LGHNA and CDR2 YSLEER. The CDR3 is 16 residues long. V lost 4 bases, J lost 2 bases, and 4 bases stayed unmatched. Here the CDR3 DNA reads TGCGCCAGCAGCCGAGGGACAGGGGGCCCCACAGATACGCAGTATTTT. Its protein product is CASSRGTGGPTDTQYF.

This clone was seen once. The chain uses TRBV18 and TRBJ1-1, with D tentatively TRBD1 (6 bases). V shed 0 bases and J shed 1 base, with 9 bases lying between them. The CDR3 is 15 residues long. The V gene's germline CDR1 is KGHSH and CDR2 LQKENI. The CDR3 here is CASSPPGHPNTEAFF. The CDR3 region has the DNA TGTGCCAGCTCACCACCGGGACACCCGAACACTGAAGCTTTCTTT.

V and J are TRBV7-9 and TRBJ1-4; D remains unclear. V dropped 10 bases and J dropped 0 bases, with 15 bases sitting between them. Germline V gives CDR1 SEHNR, CDR2 FQNEAQ (reference sequence). This CDR3 is built from 15 residues. CDR3 coding DNA: TGTGCCATCACTACTGAAGGTGCAACTAATGAAAAACTGTTTTTT. It yields the protein CAITTEGATNEKLFF.